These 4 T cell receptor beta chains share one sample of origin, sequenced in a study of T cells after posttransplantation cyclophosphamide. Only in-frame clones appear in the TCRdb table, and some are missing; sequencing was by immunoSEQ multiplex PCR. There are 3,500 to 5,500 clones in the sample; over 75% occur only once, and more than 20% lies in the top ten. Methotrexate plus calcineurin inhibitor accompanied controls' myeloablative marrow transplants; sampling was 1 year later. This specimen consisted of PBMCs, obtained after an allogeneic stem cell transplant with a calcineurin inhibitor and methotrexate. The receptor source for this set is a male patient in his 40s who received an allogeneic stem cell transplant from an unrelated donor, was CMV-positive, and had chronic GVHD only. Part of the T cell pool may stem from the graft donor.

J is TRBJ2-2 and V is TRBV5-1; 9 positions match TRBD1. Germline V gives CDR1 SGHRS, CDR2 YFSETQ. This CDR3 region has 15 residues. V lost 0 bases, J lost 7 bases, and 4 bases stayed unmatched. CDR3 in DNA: TGCGCCAGCAGCTTGGTACAGGGGGCACACGGGGAGCTGTTTTTT. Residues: CASSLVQGAHGELFF.

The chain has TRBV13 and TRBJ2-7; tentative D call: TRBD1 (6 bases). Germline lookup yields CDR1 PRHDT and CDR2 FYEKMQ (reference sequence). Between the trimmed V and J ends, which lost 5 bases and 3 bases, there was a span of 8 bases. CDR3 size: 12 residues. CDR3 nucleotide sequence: TGTGCCAGCAGCGCGGACAGCTACGAGCAGTACTTC. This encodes CASSADSYEQYF.

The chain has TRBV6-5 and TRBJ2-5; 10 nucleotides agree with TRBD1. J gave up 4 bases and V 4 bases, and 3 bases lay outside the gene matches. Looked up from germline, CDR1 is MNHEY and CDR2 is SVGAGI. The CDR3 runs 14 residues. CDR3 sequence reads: CASSSTGGLETQYF. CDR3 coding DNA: TGTGCCAGCAGTTCGACAGGGGGCCTAGAGACCCAGTACTTC.

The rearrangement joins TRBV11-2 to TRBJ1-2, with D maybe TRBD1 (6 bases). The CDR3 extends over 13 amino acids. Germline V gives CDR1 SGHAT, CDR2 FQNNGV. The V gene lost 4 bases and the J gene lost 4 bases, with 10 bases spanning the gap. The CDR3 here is CASSSQGSYGYTF. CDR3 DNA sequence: TGTGCCAGCAGCTCACAGGGCAGCTATGGCTACACCTTC.